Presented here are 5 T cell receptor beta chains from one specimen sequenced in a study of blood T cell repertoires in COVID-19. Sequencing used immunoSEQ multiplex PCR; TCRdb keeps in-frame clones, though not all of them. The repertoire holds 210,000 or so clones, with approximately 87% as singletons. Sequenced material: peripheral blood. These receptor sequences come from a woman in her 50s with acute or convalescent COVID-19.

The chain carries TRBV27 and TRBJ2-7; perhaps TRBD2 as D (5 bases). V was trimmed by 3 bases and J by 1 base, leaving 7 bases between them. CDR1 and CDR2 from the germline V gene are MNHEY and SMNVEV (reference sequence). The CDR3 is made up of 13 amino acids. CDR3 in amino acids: CASSFGVSYEQYF. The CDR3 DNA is TGTGCCAGCAGTTTCGGGGTGTCCTACGAGCAGTACTTC.

The CDR3 sequence is CASSQDERGPYGYTF. CDR3 DNA sequence: TGCGCCAGCAGCCAAGATGAAAGGGGCCCCTATGGCTACACCTTC. The chain has TRBV4-3 and TRBJ1-2; weak D call: TRBD1 (5 bases). The length of the CDR3 is 15 residues. Germline CDR1 reads LGHNA; CDR2 reads YSLEER. Trimming removed 0 bases at V and 4 bases at J, with 12 bases between.

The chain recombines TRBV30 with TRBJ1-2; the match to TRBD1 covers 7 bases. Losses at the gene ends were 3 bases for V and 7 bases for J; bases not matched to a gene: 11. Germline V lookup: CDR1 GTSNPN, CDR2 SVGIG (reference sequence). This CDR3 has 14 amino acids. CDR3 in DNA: TGTGCCTGGAGATCACAGGGGCAGAGGAGTGGCTACACCTTC. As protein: CAWRSQGQRSGYTF.

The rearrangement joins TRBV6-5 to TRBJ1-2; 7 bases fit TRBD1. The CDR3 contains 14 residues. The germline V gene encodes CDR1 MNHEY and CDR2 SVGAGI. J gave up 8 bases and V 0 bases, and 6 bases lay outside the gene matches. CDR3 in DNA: TGTGCCAGCAGTTACTCGATAGGGGGCAGGGGCTACACCTTC. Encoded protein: CASSYSIGGRGYTF.

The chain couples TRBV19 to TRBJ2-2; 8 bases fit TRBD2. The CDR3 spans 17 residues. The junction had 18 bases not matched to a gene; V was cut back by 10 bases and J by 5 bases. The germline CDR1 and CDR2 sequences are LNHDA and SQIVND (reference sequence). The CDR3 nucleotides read TGTGCCACCGAGGCGCGGGTAGCGGGAAGGGGTACCGGGGAGCTGTTTTTT. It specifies CATEARVAGRGTGELFF.